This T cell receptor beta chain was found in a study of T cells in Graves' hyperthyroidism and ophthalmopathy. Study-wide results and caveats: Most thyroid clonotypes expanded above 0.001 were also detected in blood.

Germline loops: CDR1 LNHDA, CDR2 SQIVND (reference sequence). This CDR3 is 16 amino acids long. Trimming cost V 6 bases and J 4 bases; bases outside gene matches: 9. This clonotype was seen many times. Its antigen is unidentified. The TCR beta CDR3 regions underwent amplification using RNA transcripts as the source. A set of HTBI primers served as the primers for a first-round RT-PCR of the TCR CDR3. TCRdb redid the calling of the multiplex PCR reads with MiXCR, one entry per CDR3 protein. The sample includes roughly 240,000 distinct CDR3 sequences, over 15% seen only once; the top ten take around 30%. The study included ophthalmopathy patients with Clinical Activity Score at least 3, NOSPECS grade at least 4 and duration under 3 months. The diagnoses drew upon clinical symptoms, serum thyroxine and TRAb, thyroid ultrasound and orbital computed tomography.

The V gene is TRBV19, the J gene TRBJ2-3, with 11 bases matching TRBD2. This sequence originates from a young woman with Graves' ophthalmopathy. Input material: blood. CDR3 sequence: CASRSSSGRRSDTQYF. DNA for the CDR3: TGTGCCAGTAGGTCTTCTAGCGGGAGGCGCTCAGATACGCAGTATTTT.